This T cell receptor beta chain derives from a study of blood T cell repertoires in COVID-19. Overall study context: Some COVID-19 samples were acute and others convalescent; all came from the United States, Italy and Spain. PBMCs, B-cell-depleted T cells, or T cells were the source of the cDNA or gDNA that made up the material.

Methods used by the authors: It was from reference gene primer amplification that nucleated cell counts were estimated. Profiled with immunoSEQ multiplex PCR; TCRdb holds only in-frame clones, not every one. The D gene and trimming were derived from the DNA, and the V and J assignments and clone size from that table. The sample has 110,000 or so clones; around 89% are singletons. The sequenced sample was peripheral blood. The receptor was derived from a woman in her forties or fifties with acute or convalescent COVID-19.

CDR3: CAISETQANYGYTF. The CDR3 bases are TGTGCCATCAGTGAGACACAGGCTAACTATGGCTACACCTTC. The genes are TRBV10-3 and TRBJ1-2, with TRBD1 as a possible D gene (5 bases). V dropped 2 bases and J dropped 0 bases, with 7 bases sitting between them. The germline gives CDR1 ENHRY, CDR2 SYGVKD. This CDR3 has 14 amino acids.